This T cell receptor (beta chain) emerged from a study of shared clonotypes between healthy human individuals (dated by TCRdb to 2020 to 2022). Regarding the study in general: A couple of women and a few men aged 18 to 49 years were included in the cohort. Each donor's leukapheresis produced roughly between about 0.8 and 8.9 billion PBMCs. Blood TCR repertoires of a handful of healthy adults were deeply sequenced to estimate repertoire size and the extent of clonotype sharing between individuals. Per donor, three plates each were used for CD4 naive and CD4 memory, two for CD8 naive, and one for CD8 memory. To increase sequencing depth and limit assay-specific biases, different laboratories used diverse techniques to prepare libraries and sequence TCR repertoires. What the study reported, not specific to this receptor: Sampling was limited to blood, and TCR repertoires in tissue likely differ from TCR repertoires in blood. Compared with non-shared clonotypes, clonotypes shared by all four sorted-subset donors had higher generation probabilities. Across four donors, approximately 4.9% of naive CD4, over 3% of naive CD8, under 2.5% of memory CD4, and 0.4% to 0.45% of memory CD8 clonotypes were shared. Larger estimated clonotype richness was generally found for naive subsets than for memory subsets. Because the study included only a small number of donors, the genetic and exposure-history diversity represented was limited. Based on pairwise subsampling, the degree of clonotype sharing among donors was expected to be affected by sequencing depth. Even with the large sequencing depth, rarefaction of the sorted-subset datasets indicated that sequencing was incomplete.

A remark on this clone: No cognate antigen has been identified for it. No base quality information exists; no much larger clone differs at one position.

The germline V gene sets CDR1 to SNHLY and CDR2 to FYNNEI. Relative to germline, V is 1 base shorter and J is 7 bases shorter, with 14 bases between their ends. From cysteine to phenylalanine, the CDR3 is 15 amino acids long. Just CDR3 DNA is preserved here, 45 bases in frame from base 1. Using the deep immunoSEQ assay, multiplex PCR amplified TCR CDR3 regions from genomic DNA. For each cell subset, the extracted genomic DNA was distributed evenly across all wells of several immunoSEQ 96-well plates, and each plate served as one replicate. For sorted subsets, each replicate PCR was loaded with 200 to 250 ng genomic DNA, equivalent to 30,000 or so T cell genomes. Purified libraries were measured with a Qubit 3.0 fluorometer, size-checked on a Bioanalyzer 2100, and measured again with the KAPA Library Quantification kit. Each immunoSEQ 96-well plate was sequenced on its own single-read 150-cycle Illumina NextSeq 550 flow cell. As for the original processing: Because the immunoSEQ output included only junctional sequences and no quality scores, the filtering could not be the same as the filtering used for full-length reads. To assign V/J genes and CDR3, sequences were annotated against IMGT germline references using PyIR, a Python wrapper for IgBLAST v1.9. Reads were removed for weak V/J assignments (E-value above 1e-6), missing CDR3, stop codons, out-of-frame junctions, or ambiguous translated residues. V3J clonotypes were defined by identical inferred V gene, J gene, and CDR3 amino acid sequence. The percentage overlap between two repertoires was calculated by dividing the number of shared unique clonotypes by the size of the smaller repertoire. Richness of each repertoire was evaluated using RTK rarefaction, the Chao1 estimator, and Recon v2.1 estimates of unobserved clonotypes. Generation probabilities were computed with OLGA for all TCRbeta clonotypes obtained by the gDNA method from several donors. TCRdb retrieved this table from immuneACCESS and kept in-frame rearrangements only. Not all clones are present; in checked studies, unresolved V genes account for under half, and no reason is known for the remainder. Clone size and V and J calls were adopted from that table, with D and trimming inferred from the DNA. Within this sample are roughly 2.4 million clones, with under 97% of them counted one time only. The ten largest clones capture around 0.13% of the sample.

The donors were healthy, HIV-negative adults who had no recently reported acute infections or vaccinations. Only Caucasian adults living in Nashville, Tennessee, USA were represented among the donors. Magnetic negative selection was used to enrich CD4+ T cells, after which naive cells were positively selected on CD45RA and the negative fraction became the memory subset. After blood collection by leukapheresis, PBMCs were isolated using Ficoll-Histopaque density gradient centrifugation and then cryopreserved in the vapor phase of liquid nitrogen. Analytical flow cytometry was used to check the purity and quantity of each magnetically sorted T cell population. Genomic DNA was isolated from every sorted fraction and measured by UV absorbance on a Nanodrop 2000c.

This sequence was found in a young man in good health. The rearranged segments are TRBV2 and TRBJ2-4; perhaps TRBD2 is the D gene, with 6 bases matching. Sequenced input: naive CD4+ T cells sorted from blood. The cell subset or site label here, explained by the study, means: CD45RA+ positively selected. The CDR3 is CASSEGAPRENIQYF. The bases are TGTGCCAGCAGTGAAGGGGCACCTCGGGAGAACATTCAGTACTTC. Reference TRBV2 and TRBJ2-4 proteins supply the regions before and after the CDR3; the full variable domain is: EPEVTQTPSHQVTQMGQEVILRCVPISNHLYFYWYRQILGQKVEFLVSFYNNEISEKSEIFDDQFSVERPDGSNFTLKIRSTKLEDSAMYFCASSEGAPRENIQYFGAGTRLSVL.